This T cell receptor beta chain was identified in a study of CD8+CD57+ T cells in acquired aplastic anemia. Whole-study context: An average of 3.2 ug of DNA was obtained from sorted CD4+ and CD8+ cells. Study-wide results and caveats: Patients and controls had in common some 30 CD8+ CDR3 sequences.

Investigators profiled TCR beta VDJ and CDR3 from genomic DNA template. TCRdb ran MiXCR on the reads and lists one entry per CDR3 protein. The repertoire holds 200,000 or so distinct CDR3 sequences, with 55% to 65% as singletons. The CDR3 is 13 amino acids. Trimming shortened V by 5 bases and J by 1 base, and 11 bases separated the two germline ends. Looked up from germline, CDR1 is SQVTM and CDR2 is ANQGSEA. On this clonotype: Its antigen is not identified.

Those patients picked for sequencing had displayed CD8+CD57+ cell expansion on flow cytometry. The enrolled patients all had severe acquired aplastic anemia. J is TRBJ1-1 and V is TRBV29-1, with D possibly TRBD1 on 5 matching bases. The sequence was collected from a human donor with aplastic anemia. The specimen was sorted CD4+, CD8+, or CD8+CD57+ T cells (not recorded which) from PBMCs. This CDR3 reads CSVHGGRNTEAFF. Here the CDR3 DNA reads TGCAGCGTTCATGGGGGAAGGAACACTGAAGCTTTCTTT.